These 25 T cell receptor beta chains were sequenced from one sample in a study of Graves' ophthalmopathy and Graves' hyperthyroidism. Amplified TCR beta CDR3 regions were obtained using RNA transcripts as template. Investigators did first-round RT-PCR with HTBI primers, then second-round multiplex PCR. Via MiXCR, TCRdb re-called the multiplex PCR reads, giving one row per CDR3 protein. The sample includes about 500,000 distinct CDR3 sequences, 35% to 40% of them seen just once. The sequenced sample consisted of peripheral blood or thyroid tissue (not recorded which). The receptor source for this set is an adult man with Graves' hyperthyroidism.

CDR3: CASSLSRGAYGYTF. CDR3 coding DNA: TGTGCCAGCAGTTTATCGCGAGGGGCGTATGGCTACACCTTC. The chain carries TRBV13 and TRBJ1-2; perhaps TRBD1 as D (5 bases). The CDR3 runs to 14 residues. The ends were cut back, 6 bases at V and 5 bases at J, with 16 bases in the middle. Germline loops: CDR1 PRHDT, CDR2 FYEKMQ (reference sequence). The whole variable domain, filled in from reference TRBV13 and TRBJ1-2, reads AAGVIQSPRHLIKEKRETATLKCYPIPRHDTVYWYQQGPGQDPQFLISFYEKMQSDKGSIPDRFSAQQFSDYHSELNMSSLELGDSALYFCASSLSRGAYGYTFGSGTRLTVV.

This clonotype was counted at least ten times. The V and J genes are TRBV7-2 and TRBJ1-1; D unclear. This CDR3 spans 13 amino acids. Looked up from germline, CDR1 is SGHTA and CDR2 is FQGNSA. Trimming shortened V by 6 bases and J by 9 bases, and 17 bases separated the two germline ends. This chain's CDR3 is CASSYLTADKAFF. The CDR3 DNA is TGTGCCAGCAGTTACCTGACGGCGGATAAAGCTTTCTTT. The full variable domain, with the rest looked up from reference TRBV7-2 and TRBJ1-1, is GAGVSQSPSNKVTEKGKDVELRCDPISGHTALYWYRQSLGQGLEFLIYFQGNSAPDKSGLPSDRFSAERTGGSVSTLTIQRTQQEDSAVYLCASSYLTADKAFFGQGTRLTVV.

This clonotype showed up many times. The rearrangement uses TRBV13 and TRBJ1-1; D not resolved. The CDR3 length is 14 residues. Germline-derived CDR1 and CDR2 are PRHDT and FYEKMQ (reference sequence). V was shortened by 4 bases and J by 1 base, with 10 bases between the two germline ends. As DNA, the CDR3 is TGTGCCAGCAGCTCTAAACAAGGGAACACTGAAGCTTTCTTT. It is translated as CASSSKQGNTEAFF.

The chain links TRBV7-8 to TRBJ1-4; 7 bases are shared with TRBD1. The V segment lost 3 bases and the J segment 8 bases; nucleotides outside the gene matches: 12. Germline CDR1 reads SGHVS; CDR2 reads FQNEAQ. The CDR3 extends over 16 amino acids. CDR3 sequence: CASSLAGQGGPEKLFF. CDR3 DNA: TGTGCCAGCAGCTTGGCCGGGCAGGGGGGCCCCGAAAAACTGTTTTTT.

A note on this clonotype: A much larger clone differs by one base, so this may be a read error. This rearrangement joins TRBV7-2 to TRBJ2-3, with 8 bases matching TRBD2. The V segment lost 3 bases and the J segment 2 bases; nucleotides outside the gene matches: 1. This CDR3 is built from 14 residues. Germline V lookup: CDR1 SGHTA, CDR2 FQGNSA. The CDR3 bases are TGTGCCAGCAGCTTGACTAGCGACACAGATACGCAGTATTTT. Translation: CASSLTSDTDTQYF.

The chain links TRBV5-1 to TRBJ1-1; TRBD1 aligns across 8 bases. Per germline, CDR1 SGHRS and CDR2 YFSETQ. The trim removed 0 bases at V and 1 base at J, leaving 14 bases unmatched. The CDR3 is 19 residues long. The CDR3 DNA reads TGCGCCAGCAGCTTGGGCCCTACTACTCGACAGGGGAAGAACACTGAAGCTTTCTTT. As protein: CASSLGPTTRQGKNTEAFF.

This clonotype was detected many times. The chain combines TRBV10-3 with TRBJ1-1, with TRBD1 identical over 7 bases. Germline trimming cut 7 bases from V and 0 bases from J; bases unmatched to any gene: 11. CDR1 ENHRY and CDR2 SYGVKD come from the germline V gene. The CDR3 length is 16 residues. The CDR3 DNA sequence: TGTGCCATCACAGGGGGACATTCAGCGATGAACACTGAAGCTTTCTTT. Translated: CAITGGHSAMNTEAFF.

The chain is built from TRBV7-9 and TRBJ2-7; the D is unclear. Trimming stripped 3 bases from V and 7 bases from J, with 19 bases between. Germline CDR1 and CDR2: SEHNR and FQNEAQ (reference sequence). The CDR3 is made up of 15 amino acids. This CDR3 is CASSFGERAYNEQYF. In DNA, the CDR3 is TGTGCCAGCAGCTTCGGAGAACGCGCCTACAATGAGCAGTACTTC.

This clonotype was detected ten times or more. The V call is TRBV6-6, the J call TRBJ2-6, with TRBD1 matching over 8 bases. Germline V gene sequence: CDR1 MNHNY, CDR2 SVGAGI (reference sequence). The CDR3 has 17 residues. After removal of 5 bases from V and 1 base from J, the junction contained 7 bases not matched to a gene. The CDR3 bases are TGTGCCAGCAGTGGGGACAGGCGTGGGTCTGGGGCCAACGTCCTGACTTTC. Translating gives CASSGDRRGSGANVLTF.

This clonotype showed up many times. The rearrangement links TRBV10-3 to TRBJ2-2; D is ambiguous. V gave up 6 bases and J gave up 1 base, with 9 bases separating them. The CDR3 has 14 amino acids. Germline CDR1 reads ENHRY; CDR2 reads SYGVKD. CDR3 in amino acids: CAISPTENTGELFF. CDR3 sequence (DNA): TGTGCCATCAGCCCCACAGAGAACACCGGGGAGCTGTTTTTT.

The rearrangement uses TRBV12-5 and TRBJ2-7; no definite D call. This CDR3 spans 15 amino acids. Germline values: CDR1 LGHNT, CDR2 FRNRAP. Trimming shortened V by 3 bases and J by 0 bases, and 12 bases separated the two germline ends. The CDR3 nucleotides are TGTGCTAGTGGTTTATCTGGGCTAAGCTCCTACGAGCAGTACTTC. This codes for CASGLSGLSSYEQYF.

V usage is TRBV7-8 and J usage is TRBJ2-7; 12 bases are a match to TRBD2. The CDR3 spans 15 residues. The ends lost 4 bases at V and 3 bases at J; junction bases unmatched: 4. Looked up from germline, CDR1 is SGHVS and CDR2 is FQNEAQ. The CDR3 sequence: CASSSRTSGIYEQYF. The CDR3 DNA is TGTGCCAGCAGCTCCCGGACTAGCGGGATCTACGAGCAGTACTTC.

This clonotype was seen repeatedly, ten times or more. V and J are TRBV7-2 and TRBJ2-5; TRBD2 might be the D (6 bases). V dropped 1 base and J dropped 5 bases, with 17 bases sitting between them. The CDR3 loop spans 16 amino acids. CDR1 is SGHTA, CDR2 FQGNSA, per germline. The CDR3 is CASSLEGRLVGETQYF. The CDR3 bases are TGTGCCAGCAGCTTAGAGGGACGACTAGTCGGTGAGACCCAGTACTTC. Together with reference TRBV7-2 and TRBJ2-5, the CDR3 gives the full variable domain: GAGVSQSPSNKVTEKGKDVELRCDPISGHTALYWYRQSLGQGLEFLIYFQGNSAPDKSGLPSDRFSAERTGGSVSTLTIQRTQQEDSAVYLCASSLEGRLVGETQYFGPGTRLLVL.

The V and J genes are TRBV20-1 and TRBJ2-7, with TRBD2 matching over 14 bases. The germline gives CDR1 DFQATT, CDR2 SNEGSKA (reference sequence). Trimming cost V 2 bases and J 3 bases; bases outside gene matches: 3. There are 15 residues in the CDR3. The CDR3 DNA reads as TGCAGTGCTAGAACCGGACTAGCGGGGGGCTACGAGCAGTACTTC. Translating it yields CSARTGLAGGYEQYF.

This clonotype was detected ten times or more. The chain joins TRBV7-8 to TRBJ2-5; D is possibly TRBD2 (5 bases). This CDR3 has 11 residues. Trimming took 2 bases from V and 8 from J, leaving 6 bases between them. Germline CDR1 and CDR2: SGHVS and FQNEAQ. Here the CDR3 reads CASSLSGTQYF. CDR3 in DNA: TGTGCCAGCAGCTTATCGGGAACCCAGTACTTC.

The chain uses TRBV20-1 and TRBJ2-5, with D unclear. The germline gives CDR1 DFQATT, CDR2 SNEGSKA (reference sequence). This CDR3 is built from 14 residues. V was clipped by 0 bases and J by 0 bases, with 8 bases between them. As DNA, the CDR3 is TGCAGTGCTAGAGATTTAGGCAACCAAGAGACCCAGTACTTC. As protein: CSARDLGNQETQYF.

The gene calls are TRBV20-1 and TRBJ1-6, with a weak D call TRBD1 (5 bases). Germline lookup yields CDR1 DFQATT and CDR2 SNEGSKA (reference sequence). This CDR3 has 14 amino acids. CDR3 amino acids: CNATRQSRNSPLHF. In DNA, the CDR3 is TGCAACGCTACAAGACAGTCCCGGAATTCACCCCTCCACTTT.

This clonotype occurred many times. V gene TRBV24-1 combines with J gene TRBJ2-7, with no clear D. This CDR3 spans 14 amino acids. Germline lookup yields CDR1 KGHDR and CDR2 SFDVKD. Trimming left V 2 bases short and J 0 bases short, with 7 bases between. CDR3 coding DNA: TGTGCCACCAGTGATTCGGACGGCTCCTACGAGCAGTACTTC. Translation: CATSDSDGSYEQYF.

This clonotype was counted ten times or more. This sequence joins TRBV6-5 and TRBJ2-5; D gene unclear. In germline, CDR1 is MNHEY, CDR2 SVGAGI. V lost 0 bases, J lost 8 bases, and 13 bases lay in between. This CDR3 has 14 residues. CDR3 protein: CASSYSWQVDTQYF. The CDR3 DNA reads TGTGCCAGCAGTTACTCATGGCAGGTGGATACCCAGTACTTC.

In its sample, this clonotype was seen many times. The chain joins TRBV5-4 to TRBJ2-7, with TRBD2 identical over 8 bases. Trimming removed 4 bases from V and 2 bases from J; junction bases left unmatched: 5. The CDR3 has 14 residues. Per the germline V gene, CDR1 is SGHNT and CDR2 is YYREEE (reference sequence). CDR3 coding DNA: TGTGCCAGCAGCCTGGGACTAGATCCCTACGAGCAGTACTTC. It yields the protein CASSLGLDPYEQYF.

The V call is TRBV7-8, the J call TRBJ2-3; TRBD1 might be the D (5 bases). Trimming removed 10 bases from V and 6 bases from J, with 17 bases in between. The length of the CDR3 is 13 residues. Looked up from germline, CDR1 is SGHVS and CDR2 is FQNEAQ. In nucleotides, the CDR3 is TGTGCCATCTCACAGGACATGGGGGATACGCAGTATTTT. Its translation is CAISQDMGDTQYF.

This clonotype was recorded many times. V and J are TRBV7-6 and TRBJ2-5; TRBD1 matches 10 bases. There are 14 residues in the CDR3. CDR1 SGHVS and CDR2 FNYEAQ come from the germline V gene. V lost 5 bases, J lost 5 bases, and 5 bases stayed unmatched. CDR3 loop: CASSLTGGAETQYF. CDR3 nucleotides: TGTGCCAGCAGCCTGACAGGGGGCGCGGAGACCCAGTACTTC.

The table lists this clonotype with many counts. The rearrangement joins TRBV2 to TRBJ2-5; 10 bases align to TRBD1. This CDR3 contains 15 residues. The germline CDR1 and CDR2 sequences are SNHLY and FYNNEI. Trimming cost V 2 bases and J 5 bases; bases outside gene matches: 5. DNA for the CDR3: TGTGCCAGCAGTGAATGGGACAGGGGCGATGAGACCCAGTACTTC. Translating gives CASSEWDRGDETQYF.

The CDR3 DNA reads as TGTGCCAGCAGCGACCATCTAGCGGGAGTCGTAGATGAGCAGTACTTC. Translated, it gives CASSDHLAGVVDEQYF. V and J are TRBV7-8 and TRBJ2-7, with TRBD2 matching over 10 bases. V dropped 5 bases and J dropped 7; count of bases not matched to a gene: 14. Germline-derived CDR1 and CDR2 are SGHVS and FQNEAQ. The CDR3 contains 16 residues. The whole variable domain, remainder taken from reference TRBV7-8 and TRBJ2-7, is GAGVSQSPRYKVAKRGQDVALRCDPISGHVSLFWYQQALGQGPEFLTYFQNEAQLDKSGLPSDRFFAERPEGSVSTLKIQRTQQEDSAVYLCASSDHLAGVVDEQYFGPGTRLTVT.

This clonotype has ten or more counts. This chain joins TRBV6-5 and TRBJ2-6; D may be TRBD1 or TRBD2 (5 bases each). Trimming removed 6 bases at V and 0 bases at J, with 18 bases between. This CDR3 is built from 18 residues. Germline-derived CDR1 and CDR2 are MNHEY and SVGAGI. This CDR3 reads CASRNSGRSFSGANVLTF. The CDR3 DNA sequence: TGTGCCAGCAGGAACTCAGGGAGATCTTTCTCTGGGGCCAACGTCCTGACTTTC.